The T cell receptor beta chain described here comes from a study of T cell responses to AZD1222 COVID-19 vaccine. General observations from the study: A mostly white British donor set with more females was recruited, and clonal diversity was possibly underestimated. Within unmutated variant regions lay the reported targets of nearly half of spike-specific TCRs.

The V gene's germline CDR1 is KGHSH and CDR2 LQKENI. Trimming removed 3 bases at V and 1 base at J, with 7 bases between. CDR3 length equals 15 residues. Clones were sequenced by immunoSEQ multiplex PCR, and TCRdb holds only the in-frame ones, with some missing. Here the sample spans 100,000 to 150,000 clones, 80% to 95% being singletons. Turning to this clone: Its specificity is not known.

The gene calls are TRBV18 and TRBJ2-6; the D gene is possibly TRBD1 (6 bases). This specimen consisted of peripheral blood, obtained on day 0 of MenACWY control vaccination. This clonotype originated in an adult in good health. In DNA form, the CDR3 reads TGTGCCAGCTCACCCACAGGGTCTGGGGCCAACGTCCTGACTTTC. Its protein is CASSPTGSGANVLTF.